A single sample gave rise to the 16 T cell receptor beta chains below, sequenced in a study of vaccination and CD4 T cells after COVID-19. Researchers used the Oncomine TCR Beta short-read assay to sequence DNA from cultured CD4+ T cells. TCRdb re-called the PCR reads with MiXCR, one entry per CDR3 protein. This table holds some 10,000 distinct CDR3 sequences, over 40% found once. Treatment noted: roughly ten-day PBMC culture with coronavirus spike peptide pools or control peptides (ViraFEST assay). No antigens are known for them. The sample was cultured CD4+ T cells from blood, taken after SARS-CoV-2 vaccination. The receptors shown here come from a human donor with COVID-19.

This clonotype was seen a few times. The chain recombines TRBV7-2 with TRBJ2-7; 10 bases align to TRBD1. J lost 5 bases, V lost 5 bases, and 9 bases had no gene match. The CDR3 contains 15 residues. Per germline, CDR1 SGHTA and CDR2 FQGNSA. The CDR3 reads CASSPPGTGVHEQYF. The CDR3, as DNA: TGTGCCAGCAGCCCCCCCGGGACAGGGGTCCACGAGCAGTACTTC.

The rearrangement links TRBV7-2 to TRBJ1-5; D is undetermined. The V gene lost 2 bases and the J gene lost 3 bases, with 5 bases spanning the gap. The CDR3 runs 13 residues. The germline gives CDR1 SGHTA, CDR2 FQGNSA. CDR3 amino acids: CASSLIDNQPQHF. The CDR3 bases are TGTGCCAGCAGCTTAATTGACAATCAGCCCCAGCATTTT.

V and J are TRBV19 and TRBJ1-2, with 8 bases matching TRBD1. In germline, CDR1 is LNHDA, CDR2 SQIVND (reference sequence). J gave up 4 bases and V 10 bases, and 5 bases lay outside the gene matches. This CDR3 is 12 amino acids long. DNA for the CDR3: TGTGCCACCCAGACAGGGGTCTATGGCTACACCTTC. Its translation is CATQTGVYGYTF.

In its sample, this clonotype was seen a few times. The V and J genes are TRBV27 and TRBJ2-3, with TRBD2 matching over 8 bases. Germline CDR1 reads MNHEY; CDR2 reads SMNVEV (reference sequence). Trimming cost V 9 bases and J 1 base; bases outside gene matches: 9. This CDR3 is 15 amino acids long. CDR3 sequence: CASISGRGGTDTQYF. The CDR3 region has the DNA TGTGCCAGTATCTCTGGGCGGGGGGGCACAGATACGCAGTATTTT.

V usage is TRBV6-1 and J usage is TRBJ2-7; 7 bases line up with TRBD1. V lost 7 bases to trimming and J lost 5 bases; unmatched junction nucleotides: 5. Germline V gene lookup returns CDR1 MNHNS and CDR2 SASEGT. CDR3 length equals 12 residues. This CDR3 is CASTSTGNEQYF. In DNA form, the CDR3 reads TGTGCCAGCACCTCGACAGGGAACGAGCAGTACTTC.

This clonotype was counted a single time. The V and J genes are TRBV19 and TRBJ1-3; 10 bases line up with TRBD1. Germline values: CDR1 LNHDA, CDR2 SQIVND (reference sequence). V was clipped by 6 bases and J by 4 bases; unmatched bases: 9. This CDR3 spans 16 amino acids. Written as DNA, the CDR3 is TGTGCCAGTAGAAACCGGGACAGGGGCATCGGAAACACCATATATTTT. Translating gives CASRNRDRGIGNTIYF.

The CDR3 loop is CASSNEDRRANYGYTF. The CDR3 nucleotides are TGTGCCAGTAGTAATGAGGACAGGAGAGCTAACTATGGCTACACCTTC. The chain combines TRBV19 with TRBJ1-2, with 7 bases lining up with TRBD1. The CDR3 consists of 16 residues. The V segment lost 4 bases and the J segment 0 bases; nucleotides outside the gene matches: 8. Germline V gives CDR1 LNHDA, CDR2 SQIVND (reference sequence).

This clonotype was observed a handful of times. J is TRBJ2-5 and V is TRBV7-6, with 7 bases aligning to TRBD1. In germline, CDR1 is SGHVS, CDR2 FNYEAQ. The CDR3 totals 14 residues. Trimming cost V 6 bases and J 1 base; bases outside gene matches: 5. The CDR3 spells CASRRTGPQETQYF. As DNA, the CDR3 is TGTGCCAGCAGGAGGACAGGCCCCCAAGAGACCCAGTACTTC.

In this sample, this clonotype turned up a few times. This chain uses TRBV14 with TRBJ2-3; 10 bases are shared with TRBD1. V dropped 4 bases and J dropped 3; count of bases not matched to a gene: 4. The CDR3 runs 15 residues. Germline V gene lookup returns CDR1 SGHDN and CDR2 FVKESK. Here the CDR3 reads CASSPRTGGTDTQYF. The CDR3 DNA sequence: TGTGCCAGCAGCCCCCGGACAGGGGGAACAGATACGCAGTATTTT.

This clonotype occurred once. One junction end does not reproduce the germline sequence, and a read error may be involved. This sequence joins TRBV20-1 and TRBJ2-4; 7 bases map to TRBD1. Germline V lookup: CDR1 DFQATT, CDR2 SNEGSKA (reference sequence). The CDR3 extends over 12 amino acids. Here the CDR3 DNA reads TGCAGTGCTAGAGAGCCCCCAGACAGGGTGAACTTC. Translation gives CSAREPPDRVNF.

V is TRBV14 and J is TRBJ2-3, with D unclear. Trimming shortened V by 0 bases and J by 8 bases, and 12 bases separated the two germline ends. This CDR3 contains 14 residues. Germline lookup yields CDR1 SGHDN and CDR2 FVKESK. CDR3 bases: TGTGCCAGCAGCCAAGAAAGGGCCAGGACTACGCAGTATTTT. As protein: CASSQERARTTQYF. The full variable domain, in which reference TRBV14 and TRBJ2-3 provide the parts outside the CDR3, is EAGVTQFPSHSVIEKGQTVTLRCDPISGHDNLYWYRRVMGKEIKFLLHFVKESKQDESGMPNNRFLAERTGGTYSTLKVQPAELEDSGVYFCASSQERARTTQYFGPGTRLTVL.

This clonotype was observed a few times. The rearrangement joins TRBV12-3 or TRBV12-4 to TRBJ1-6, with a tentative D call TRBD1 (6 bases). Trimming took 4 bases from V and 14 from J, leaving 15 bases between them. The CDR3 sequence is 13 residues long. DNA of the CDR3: TGTGCCAGCAGTTACAGGGCGATAGTCACCCTCCACTTT. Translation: CASSYRAIVTLHF.

CDR3 sequence: CASSGSRQETQYF. For the CDR3, the DNA is TGTGCCAGCAGCGGGAGTAGGCAAGAGACCCAGTACTTC. The V call is TRBV7-6, the J call TRBJ2-5, with a possible D match to TRBD2 (5 bases). V lost 5 bases to trimming and J lost 2 bases, with 9 bases between them. Germline lookup yields CDR1 SGHVS and CDR2 FNYEAQ. The CDR3 totals 13 residues. Drawing the rest from reference TRBV7-6 and TRBJ2-5, the complete variable domain is GAGVSQSPRYKVTKRGQDVALRCDPISGHVSLYWYRQALGQGPEFLTYFNYEAQQDKSGLPNDRFSAERPEGSISTLTIQRTEQRDSAMYRCASSGSRQETQYFGPGTRLLVL.

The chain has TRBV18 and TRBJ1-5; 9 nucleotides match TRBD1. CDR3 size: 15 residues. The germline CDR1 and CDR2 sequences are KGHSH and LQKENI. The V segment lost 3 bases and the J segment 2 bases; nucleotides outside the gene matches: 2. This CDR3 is CASSPDRGGNQPQHF. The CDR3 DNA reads TGTGCCAGCTCACCGGACAGGGGAGGCAATCAGCCCCAGCATTTT.

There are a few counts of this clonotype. CDR3 DNA sequence: TGCAGCGTTCAACGGCCGCCCCAAGAGACCCAGTACTTC. Translated, it gives CSVQRPPQETQYF. This chain joins TRBV29-1 and TRBJ2-5, with D unclear. V was clipped by 5 bases and J by 1 base, with 11 bases between them. The CDR3 covers 13 residues. Germline values: CDR1 SQVTM, CDR2 ANQGSEA.

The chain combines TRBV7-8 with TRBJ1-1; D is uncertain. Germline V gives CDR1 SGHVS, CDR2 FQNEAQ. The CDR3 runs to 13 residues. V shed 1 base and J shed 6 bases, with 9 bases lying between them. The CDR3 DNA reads TGTGCCAGCAGCTTAGTTGCTGGGGCTGAAGCTTTCTTT. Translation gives CASSLVAGAEAFF.